This T cell receptor beta chain stems from a study of Graves' ophthalmopathy and Graves' hyperthyroidism. Study conclusions and caveats: Most expanded thyroid clonotypes above 0.001 frequency also appeared in blood.

To note about this clonotype: Its specificity is unknown.

Investigators amplified TCR beta CDR3 regions from RNA transcripts. Second-round multiplex PCR came after a first-round RT-PCR that employed HTBI primers. TCRdb reprocessed the multiplex PCR reads via MiXCR and lists one record per CDR3 protein. The sample has about 740,000 distinct CDR3 sequences, roughly 40% seen once. Moderate-to-severe activity, CAS at least 3, NOSPECS at least 4 and duration under 3 months characterized donors with ophthalmopathy. Other autoimmune diseases, uncontrolled infections, pregnancy or lactation led to the exclusion of patients. Clinicians made diagnoses from clinical symptoms, serum thyroxine, TRAb, thyroid ultrasound and orbital computed tomography. The CDR3 covers 15 residues. V lost 3 bases to trimming and J lost 4 bases, with 18 bases between them. The germline gives CDR1 DFQATT, CDR2 SNEGSKA (reference sequence).

The sample taken for sequencing was peripheral blood. J is TRBJ2-5 and V is TRBV20-1, with no clear D. The clonotype originates from an adult man with Graves' ophthalmopathy. The CDR3 bases are TGCAGTGCTAGTTCTCAGGAACCCCTTCGAGAGACCCAGTACTTC. It translates to CSASSQEPLRETQYF.